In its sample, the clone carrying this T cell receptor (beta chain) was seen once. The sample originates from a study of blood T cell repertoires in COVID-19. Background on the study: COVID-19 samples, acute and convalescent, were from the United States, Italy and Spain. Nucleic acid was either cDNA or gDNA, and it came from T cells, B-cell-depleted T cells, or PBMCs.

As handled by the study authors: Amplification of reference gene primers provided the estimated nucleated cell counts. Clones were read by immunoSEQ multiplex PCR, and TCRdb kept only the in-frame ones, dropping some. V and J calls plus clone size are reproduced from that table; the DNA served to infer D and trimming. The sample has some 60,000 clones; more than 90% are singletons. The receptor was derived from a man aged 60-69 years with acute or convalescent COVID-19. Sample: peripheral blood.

CDR3 coding DNA: TGTGCCAGCAGTTCTGACAGGGCCTTCTATGTCGGCTACACCTTC. It is translated as CASSSDRAFYVGYTF. The chain carries TRBV27 and TRBJ1-2, with 7 bases that match TRBD1. V lost 4 bases and J lost 8; bases outside the gene matches: 13. The CDR3 sequence is 15 residues long. Per germline, CDR1 MNHEY and CDR2 SMNVEV (reference sequence).